This record covers a single T cell receptor beta chain. The data originate from a study of OX40 agonist ivuxolimab in advanced cancers. Study-wide context: Treatment of patients was with ivuxolimab, an agonistic anti-OX40 (CD134) antibody.

Repertoires were generated with immunoSEQ multiplex PCR, while TCRdb's copy carries only in-frame clones and drops some. The sample holds tens of thousands of clones; roughly 85% are singletons and the top ten take around 21%. CDR1 SGHRS and CDR2 YFSETQ come from the germline V gene. This CDR3 comprises 14 residues. V lost 7 bases to trimming and J lost 4 bases, with 16 bases between them. The chain recombines TRBV5-1 with TRBJ2-3; a weak D match, TRBD2 (6 bases). The sequence derives from an adult with an advanced solid tumor such as melanoma, head and neck, liver or kidney cancer. Sequences were derived from CD4+ or CD8+ T cells sorted from blood, sampled in a trial of the OX40 agonist ivuxolimab. The CDR3, as DNA: TGCGCCAGCCGGCGGGAAGGTTCCGCAGATACGCAGTATTTT. Residues: CASRREGSADTQYF.